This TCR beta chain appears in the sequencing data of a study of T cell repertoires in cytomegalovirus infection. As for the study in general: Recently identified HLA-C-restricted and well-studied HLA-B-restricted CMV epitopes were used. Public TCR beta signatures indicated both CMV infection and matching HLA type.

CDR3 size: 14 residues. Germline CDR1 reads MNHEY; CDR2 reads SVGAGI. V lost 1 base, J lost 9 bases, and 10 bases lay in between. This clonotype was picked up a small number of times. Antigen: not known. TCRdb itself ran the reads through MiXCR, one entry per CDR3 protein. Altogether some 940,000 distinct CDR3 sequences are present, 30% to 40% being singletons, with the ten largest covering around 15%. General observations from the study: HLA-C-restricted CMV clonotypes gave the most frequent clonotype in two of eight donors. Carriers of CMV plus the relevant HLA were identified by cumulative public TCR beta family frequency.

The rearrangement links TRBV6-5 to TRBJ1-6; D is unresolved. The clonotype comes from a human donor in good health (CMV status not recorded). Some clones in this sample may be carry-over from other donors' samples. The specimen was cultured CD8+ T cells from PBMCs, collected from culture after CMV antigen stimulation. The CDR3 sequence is CASSYYVLISPLHF. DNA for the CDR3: TGTGCCAGCAGTTACTATGTCTTAATTTCACCCCTCCACTTT.